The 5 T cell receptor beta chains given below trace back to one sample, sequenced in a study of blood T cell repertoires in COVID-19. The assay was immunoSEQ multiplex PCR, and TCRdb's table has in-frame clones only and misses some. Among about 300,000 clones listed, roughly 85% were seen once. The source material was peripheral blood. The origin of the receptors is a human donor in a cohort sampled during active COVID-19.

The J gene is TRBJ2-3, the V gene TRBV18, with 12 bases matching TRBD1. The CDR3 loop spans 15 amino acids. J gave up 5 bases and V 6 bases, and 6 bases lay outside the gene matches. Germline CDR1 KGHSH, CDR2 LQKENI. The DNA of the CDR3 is TGTGCCAGCTCGACCGGGACAGGGGGCATAGATACGCAGTATTTT. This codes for CASSTGTGGIDTQYF.

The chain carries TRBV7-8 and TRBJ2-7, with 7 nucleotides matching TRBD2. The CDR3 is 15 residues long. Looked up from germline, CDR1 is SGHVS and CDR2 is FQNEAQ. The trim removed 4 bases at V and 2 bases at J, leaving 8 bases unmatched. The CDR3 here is CASSSQAGYAYEQYF. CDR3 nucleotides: TGTGCCAGCAGCTCACAAGCGGGATACGCCTACGAGCAGTACTTC.

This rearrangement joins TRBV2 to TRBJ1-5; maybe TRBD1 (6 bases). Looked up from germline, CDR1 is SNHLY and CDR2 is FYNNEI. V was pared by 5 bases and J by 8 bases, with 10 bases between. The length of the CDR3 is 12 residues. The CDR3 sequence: CASSIQGKPQHF. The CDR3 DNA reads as TGTGCCAGCAGTATACAGGGAAAGCCCCAGCATTTT.

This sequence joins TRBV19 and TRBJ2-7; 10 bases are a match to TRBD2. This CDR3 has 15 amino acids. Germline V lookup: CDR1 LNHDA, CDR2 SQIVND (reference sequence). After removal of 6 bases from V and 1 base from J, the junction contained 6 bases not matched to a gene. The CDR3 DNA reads TGTGCCAGTAGCCAAGGACTAGCGGCTTCCTACGAGCAGTACTTC. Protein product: CASSQGLAASYEQYF.

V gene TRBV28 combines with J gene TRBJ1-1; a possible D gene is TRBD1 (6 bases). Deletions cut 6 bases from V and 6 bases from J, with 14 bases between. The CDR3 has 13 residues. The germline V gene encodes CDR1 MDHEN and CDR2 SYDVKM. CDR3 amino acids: CASRTGMAAEAFF. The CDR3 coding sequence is TGTGCCAGCAGAACAGGGATGGCGGCTGAAGCTTTCTTT.